These 29 T cell receptor beta chains originate from one sample sequenced in a study of T cell repertoires in cytomegalovirus infection (dated by TCRdb to between 2018 and 2021). The treatment or condition label here, explained by the study, means: in vitro stimulation with specific CMV peptide epitopes to enrich CMV-specific T cells. These receptors are not linked to any known antigen. TCRdb lists the instrument as Illumina HiSeq 1500. TCRdb cleaned the public reads at Q25 with fastp, built clones with MiXCR and kept in-frame beta chains. CDR3 protein sequences are deduplicated, and each keeps its most common genes and DNA. The sample table holds roughly 920,000 distinct CDR3 sequences, of which around 32% were seen once. 13% of the sample is in the top ten clones. Sequenced material: cultured CD8+ T cells from PBMCs, taken from culture after CMV antigen stimulation. The receptors originated from a human donor in good health (CMV status not recorded). Some clones in this sample may be carry-over from other donors' samples.

The CDR3 bases are TGTGCCAGCAGCGGTCCAGAGGGCTACGAGCAGTACTTC. Its protein product is CASSGPEGYEQYF. The V gene is TRBV11-3, the J gene TRBJ2-7; a weak D match, TRBD2 (5 bases). CDR3 size: 13 residues. Trimming removed 5 bases at V and 3 bases at J, with 11 bases between. Per the germline V gene, CDR1 is SGHNT and CDR2 is YENEEA.

As regards this clonotype: At one of its ends the junction is not consistent with the germline gene, which may arise from a read error. In DNA, the CDR3 is TGTGTCAGCAGTCAGGGGACAGGGTATAAGGGCTACACCTTC. Its protein is CVSSQGTGYKGYTF. The J gene is TRBJ1-2, the V gene TRBV6-6; 9 bases align to TRBD1. Germline loops: CDR1 MNHNY, CDR2 SVGAGI (reference sequence). The CDR3 totals 14 residues.

This sequence joins TRBV24-1 and TRBJ1-1; D gene ambiguous. V was shortened by 0 bases and J by 6 bases, with 10 bases between the two germline ends. Germline CDR1 is KGHDR and CDR2 is SFDVKD. The CDR3 runs to 14 residues. The CDR3 loop is CATSDLDSPAEAFF. CDR3 nucleotide sequence: TGTGCCACCAGTGATTTGGACTCCCCAGCTGAAGCTTTCTTT.

This clonotype was recorded at least ten times. The gene calls are TRBV11-3 and TRBJ2-3; 12 bases align to TRBD2. V was pared by 4 bases and J by 1 base, with 3 bases of the junction left unmatched. This CDR3 is 16 amino acids long. Looked up from germline, CDR1 is SGHNT and CDR2 is YENEEA. Here the CDR3 DNA reads TGTGCCAGCAGCTCAAGACTAGCGGGGGGCACAGATACGCAGTATTTT. Residues: CASSSRLAGGTDTQYF.

J is TRBJ2-3 and V is TRBV9; D is perhaps TRBD2 (6 bases). Germline CDR1 and CDR2: SGDLS and YYNGEE. V was cut by 3 bases and J by 2 bases, with 10 bases left in between. The CDR3 has 14 residues. The CDR3 nucleotides are TGTGCCAGCAGCGGCGGGGAATTCACAGATACGCAGTATTTT. It codes for CASSGGEFTDTQYF.

J is TRBJ2-1 and V is TRBV7-9; either TRBD1 or TRBD2 may supply D (7 bases each). The V and J ends lost 11 bases and 4 bases respectively, with 15 bases between them. This CDR3 region has 13 residues. From germline, CDR1 is SEHNR and CDR2 FQNEAQ (reference sequence). This chain's CDR3 is CAGGDSGYNEQFF. Here the CDR3 DNA reads TGTGCCGGGGGGGACAGCGGATACAATGAGCAGTTCTTC.

This clonotype came up a few times. J is TRBJ2-2 and V is TRBV25-1; D is uncertain. The germline gives CDR1 MGHDK, CDR2 SYGVNS. The CDR3 runs to 12 residues. Trimming pared 10 bases from V and 3 bases from J, leaving 9 bases between. The CDR3 is CATVPDTGELFF. Here the CDR3 DNA reads TGTGCCACCGTACCGGACACCGGGGAGCTGTTTTTT.

This clonotype was recorded at least ten times. The V gene is TRBV7-6, the J gene TRBJ2-1; 9 bases fit TRBD1. Germline V CDR1 and CDR2: SGHVS, FNYEAQ. With V trimmed by 5 bases and J by 0 bases, 5 bases remained unmatched. The CDR3 is made up of 16 amino acids. The CDR3 spells CASSLGTGSSYNEQFF. DNA of the CDR3: TGTGCCAGCAGCCTCGGGACAGGGAGCTCCTACAATGAGCAGTTCTTC.

This clonotype appeared many times. J is TRBJ2-7 and V is TRBV12-5; D might be TRBD2 (5 bases). The CDR3 consists of 13 residues. V lost 5 bases and J lost 4, with 12 bases in between. From germline, CDR1 is LGHNT and CDR2 FRNRAP. DNA for the CDR3: TGTGCTAGTGGTCCCCCACGGACTTACGAGCAGTACTTC. Translated, it gives CASGPPRTYEQYF.

Only a few counts were recorded for this clonotype. This chain links TRBV6-5 with TRBJ2-4; 11 nucleotides match TRBD2. Germline CDR1 and CDR2: MNHEY and SVGAGI. The CDR3 contains 19 residues. V lost 6 bases and J lost 4; bases outside the gene matches: 17. This CDR3 reads CASRLFVTSGVPQKNIQYF. The CDR3 DNA reads as TGTGCCAGCAGACTCTTCGTGACTAGCGGGGTACCACAAAAAAACATTCAGTACTTC.

This clonotype turned up a few times. CDR3 DNA sequence: TGTGCCAGCAGTTTCCAACCTCTAGATACGCAGTATTTT. It codes for CASSFQPLDTQYF. The rearrangement links TRBV6-6 to TRBJ2-3; no reliable D call. There are 13 residues in the CDR3. V shed 4 bases and J shed 5 bases, with 10 bases lying between them. Germline CDR1 is MNHNY and CDR2 is SVGAGI (reference sequence).

This clonotype was detected only a few times. The V and J genes are TRBV7-8 and TRBJ1-5, with 7 positions matching TRBD1. The CDR3 spans 16 residues. The trim removed 5 bases at V and 2 bases at J, leaving 9 bases unmatched. The germline CDR1 and CDR2 sequences are SGHVS and FQNEAQ. CDR3 nucleotide sequence: TGTGCCAGCAGCCTACAGGGGCCTGGGGGCAATCAGCCCCAGCATTTT. Translated, it gives CASSLQGPGGNQPQHF. The full variable domain, in which reference TRBV7-8 and TRBJ1-5 provide the parts outside the CDR3, is GAGVSQSPRYKVAKRGQDVALRCDPISGHVSLFWYQQALGQGPEFLTYFQNEAQLDKSGLPSDRFFAERPEGSVSTLKIQRTQQEDSAVYLCASSLQGPGGNQPQHFGDGTRLSIL.

This clonotype was seen repeatedly, ten times or more. This chain connects TRBV7-2 to TRBJ1-1, with D perhaps matching TRBD1 (5 bases). Germline CDR1 reads SGHTA; CDR2 reads FQGNSA. The CDR3 has 15 residues. Trimming pared 4 bases from V and 4 bases from J, leaving 16 bases between. CDR3 sequence: CASSSWGGSSTEAFF. CDR3 bases: TGTGCCAGCAGCTCTTGGGGGGGAAGTTCCACTGAAGCTTTCTTT.

This clonotype was seen only a few times. This chain joins TRBV7-3 and TRBJ2-1, with D hard to call. V lost 3 bases to trimming and J lost 3 bases, with 12 bases between them. CDR3 length: 15 amino acids. CDR1 is SGHTA and CDR2 is FQGTGA in the germline V gene. DNA for the CDR3: TGTGCCAGCAGCTTCGTTCAGGTGATCTACAATGAGCAGTTCTTC. It translates to CASSFVQVIYNEQFF.

This chain links TRBV7-9 with TRBJ2-5; D gene uncertain. The V gene's germline CDR1 is SEHNR and CDR2 FQNEAQ (reference sequence). The ends were cut back, 3 bases at V and 0 bases at J, with 11 bases in the middle. The CDR3 is 15 residues long. This chain's CDR3 is CASSFAWAYQETQYF. CDR3 DNA: TGTGCCAGCAGCTTCGCGTGGGCGTACCAAGAGACCCAGTACTTC. The full variable domain, rest sourced from reference TRBV7-9 and TRBJ2-5, is DTGVSQNPRHKITKRGQNVTFRCDPISEHNRLYWYRQTLGQGPEFLTYFQNEAQLEKSRLLSDRFSAERPKGSFSTLEIQRTEQGDSAMYLCASSFAWAYQETQYFGPGTRLLVL.

The genes are TRBV27 and TRBJ1-5; D unclear. This CDR3 region has 16 residues. The germline V gene encodes CDR1 MNHEY and CDR2 SMNVEV (reference sequence). The ends were cut back, 3 bases at V and 1 base at J, with 13 bases in the middle. The CDR3 spells CASSFNAYNSNQPQHF. The CDR3 DNA sequence: TGTGCCAGCAGTTTTAATGCTTATAACAGCAATCAGCCCCAGCATTTT.

This clonotype appeared many times. The chain combines TRBV19 with TRBJ1-4, with unresolved D. In germline, CDR1 is LNHDA, CDR2 SQIVND (reference sequence). The V gene lost 5 bases and the J gene lost 7 bases, with 5 bases spanning the gap. The CDR3 has 11 amino acids. The CDR3 DNA reads TGTGCCAGTAGTGCCGGTGAAAAACTGTTTTTT. It yields the protein CASSAGEKLFF.

V usage is TRBV9 and J usage is TRBJ2-1, with a weak D call TRBD2 (6 bases). The CDR3 has 12 residues. V dropped 3 bases and J dropped 10 bases, with 11 bases sitting between them. Germline-derived CDR1 and CDR2 are SGDLS and YYNGEE. Here the CDR3 DNA reads TGTGCCAGCAGCGGAGCCCGGGGGGAGCAGTTCTTC. It yields the protein CASSGARGEQFF. The variable domain in full, with the rest retrieved from reference TRBV9 and TRBJ2-1, is DSGVTQTPKHLITATGQRVTLRCSPRSGDLSVYWYQQSLDQGLQFLIQYYNGEERAKGNILERFSAQQFPDLHSELNLSSLELGDSALYFCASSGARGEQFFGPGTRLTVL.

The chain links TRBV6-5 to TRBJ2-2; D gene unclear. The V end was cut by 6 bases, the J end by 0 bases, with 17 bases between. This CDR3 spans 17 amino acids. CDR1 and CDR2 (germline): MNHEY, SVGAGI. CDR3 protein: CASRMLYGPANTGELFF. CDR3 in DNA: TGTGCCAGCAGAATGCTATACGGGCCCGCGAACACCGGGGAGCTGTTTTTT.

The gene calls are TRBV2 and TRBJ1-2; no firm D call. CDR1 SNHLY and CDR2 FYNNEI come from the germline V gene. Trimming shortened V by 2 bases and J by 0 bases, and 10 bases separated the two germline ends. The CDR3 runs 15 residues. CDR3 sequence: CASSEIEHANYGYTF. Written as DNA, the CDR3 is TGTGCCAGCAGTGAAATTGAACATGCTAACTATGGCTACACCTTC.

The DNA of the CDR3 is TGTGCCAGCAGTCCGGGAGTCCCGGCCTATGGCTACACCTTC. Its protein is CASSPGVPAYGYTF. The rearrangement links TRBV27 to TRBJ1-2, with D unclear. V lost 5 bases and J 4 bases, leaving 14 bases between the germline ends. Germline V gene data show CDR1 as MNHEY and CDR2 as SMNVEV (reference sequence). There are 14 residues in the CDR3.

The CDR3 nucleotides read TGTGCCAGCACCGAAGGGGGACAGCCCCAGCATTTT. Translated: CASTEGGQPQHF. This rearrangement joins TRBV2 to TRBJ1-5; D is possibly TRBD1 (6 bases). From germline, CDR1 is SNHLY and CDR2 FYNNEI. This CDR3 region has 12 residues. Between the trimmed V and J ends, which lost 7 bases and 7 bases, there was a span of 11 bases.

This clonotype has just a few counts. The germline gene is not matched at one end of the junction; a read error may be the cause. The chain joins TRBV7-9 to TRBJ2-2; 9 bases are a match to TRBD2. This CDR3 comprises 15 residues. Per the germline V gene, CDR1 is SEHNR and CDR2 is FQNEAQ (reference sequence). CDR3 region: CASSLAGKNTGELFF. The CDR3 DNA is TGTGCCAGCAGCCTAGCGGGGAAGAACACCGGGGAGCTGTTTTTT.

The chain employs TRBV25-1 and TRBJ2-6; a weak D match, TRBD1 (6 bases). CDR3 size: 16 residues. Per the germline V gene, CDR1 is MGHDK and CDR2 is SYGVNS. V shed 8 bases and J shed 0 bases, with 14 bases lying between them. Here the CDR3 DNA reads TGTGCCAGCCGGGGACATTCCTACTCTGGGGCCAACGTCCTGACTTTC. Residues: CASRGHSYSGANVLTF.

This clonotype was counted a few times. Here the CDR3 reads CASSDGMAELDTQYF. CDR3 bases: TGTGCCAGCAGTGATGGTATGGCAGAGCTAGATACGCAGTATTTT. The chain is built from TRBV6-1 and TRBJ2-3; D uncertain. In germline, CDR1 is MNHNS, CDR2 SASEGT. V lost 3 bases to trimming and J lost 5 bases, with 15 bases between them. The CDR3 covers 15 residues.

This rearrangement joins TRBV28 to TRBJ2-7; D possibly corresponds to TRBD1 (5 bases). CDR1 and CDR2 from the germline V gene are MDHEN and SYDVKM. This CDR3 region has 13 residues. The V end was cut by 6 bases, the J end by 3 bases, with 12 bases between. In nucleotides, the CDR3 is TGTGCCAGCAGCCCCACAGGTTTCTACGAGCAGTACGTC. Translated, it gives CASSPTGFYEQYV.

This chain connects TRBV23-1 to TRBJ2-1; 10 bases align to TRBD1. TRBV23-1 is marked as an open reading frame, function uncertain. The CDR3 is 17 amino acids. J was trimmed by 4 bases and V by 0 bases; bases with no gene match: 6. For the CDR3, the DNA is TGCGCCAGCAGTCAATCCCTCGGACAGGGGGGTTACAATGAGCAGTTCTTC. Amino acid sequence: CASSQSLGQGGYNEQFF.

The chain uses TRBV11-2 and TRBJ2-5, with D maybe TRBD1 (6 bases). This CDR3 spans 17 amino acids. The V gene lost 3 bases and the J gene lost 0 bases, with 17 bases spanning the gap. Germline CDR1 SGHAT, CDR2 FQNNGV. The CDR3 protein is CASSFPPSGQNQETQYF. The DNA of the CDR3 is TGTGCCAGCAGCTTTCCCCCCTCTGGACAGAACCAAGAGACCCAGTACTTC. The complete variable domain, with remaining parts taken from reference TRBV11-2 and TRBJ2-5, reads EAGVAQSPRYKIIEKRQSVAFWCNPISGHATLYWYQQILGQGPKLLIQFQNNGVVDDSQLPKDRFSAERLKGVDSTLKIQPAKLEDSAVYLCASSFPPSGQNQETQYFGPGTRLLVL.

V gene TRBV29-1 combines with J gene TRBJ2-7; a possible D gene is TRBD1 (7 bases). Trimming shortened V by 4 bases and J by 3 bases, and 13 bases separated the two germline ends. This CDR3 is built from 13 residues. The germline V gene encodes CDR1 SQVTM and CDR2 ANQGSEA. CDR3 sequence reads: CSVVWRGHYEQYF. The CDR3 DNA sequence: TGCAGCGTTGTTTGGAGGGGGCACTACGAGCAGTACTTC.